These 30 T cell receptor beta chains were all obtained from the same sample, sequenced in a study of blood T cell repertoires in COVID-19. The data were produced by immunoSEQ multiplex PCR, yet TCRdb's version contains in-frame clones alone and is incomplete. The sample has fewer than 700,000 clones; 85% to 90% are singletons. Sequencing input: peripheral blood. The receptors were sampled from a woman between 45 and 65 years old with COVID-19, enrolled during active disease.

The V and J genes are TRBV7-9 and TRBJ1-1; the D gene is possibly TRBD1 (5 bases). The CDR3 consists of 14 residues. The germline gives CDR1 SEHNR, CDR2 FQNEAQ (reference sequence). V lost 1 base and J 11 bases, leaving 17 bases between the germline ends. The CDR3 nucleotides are TGTGCCAGCAGCTTAGACCTACTGGGGCAGGGCGCTTTCTTT. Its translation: CASSLDLLGQGAFF.

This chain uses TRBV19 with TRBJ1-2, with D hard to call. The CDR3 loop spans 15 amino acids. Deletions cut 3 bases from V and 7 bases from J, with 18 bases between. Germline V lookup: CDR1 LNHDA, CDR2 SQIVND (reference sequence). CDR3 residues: CASSMVSRDLGGYTF. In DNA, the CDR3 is TGTGCCAGTAGTATGGTTTCCCGGGATTTGGGTGGCTACACCTTC.

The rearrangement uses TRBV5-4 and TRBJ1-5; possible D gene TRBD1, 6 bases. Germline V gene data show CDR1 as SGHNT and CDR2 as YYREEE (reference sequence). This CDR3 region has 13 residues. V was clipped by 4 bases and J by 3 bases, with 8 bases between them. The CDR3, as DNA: TGTGCCAGCAGCCGGGACAACAATCAGCCCCAGCATTTT. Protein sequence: CASSRDNNQPQHF.

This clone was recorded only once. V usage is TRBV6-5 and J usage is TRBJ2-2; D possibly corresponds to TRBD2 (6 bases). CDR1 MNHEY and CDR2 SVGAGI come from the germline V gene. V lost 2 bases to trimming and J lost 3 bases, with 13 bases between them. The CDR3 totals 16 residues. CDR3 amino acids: CASSYAAGFYTGELFF. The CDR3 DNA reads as TGTGCCAGCAGTTACGCAGCGGGCTTTTACACCGGGGAGCTGTTTTTT.

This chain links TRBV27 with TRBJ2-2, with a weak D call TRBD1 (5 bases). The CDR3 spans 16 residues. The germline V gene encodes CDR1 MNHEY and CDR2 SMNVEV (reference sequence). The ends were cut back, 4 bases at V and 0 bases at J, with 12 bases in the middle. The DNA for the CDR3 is TGTGCCAGCAGTTACAGGATCGCTGCGAACACCGGGGAGCTGTTTTTT. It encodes CASSYRIAANTGELFF.

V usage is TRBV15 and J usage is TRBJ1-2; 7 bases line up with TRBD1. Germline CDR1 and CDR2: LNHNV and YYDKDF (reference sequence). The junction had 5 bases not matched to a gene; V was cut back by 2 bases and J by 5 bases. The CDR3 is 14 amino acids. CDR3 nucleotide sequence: TGTGCCACCAGCAGAACGGACAGGCTTTATGGCTACACCTTC. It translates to CATSRTDRLYGYTF.

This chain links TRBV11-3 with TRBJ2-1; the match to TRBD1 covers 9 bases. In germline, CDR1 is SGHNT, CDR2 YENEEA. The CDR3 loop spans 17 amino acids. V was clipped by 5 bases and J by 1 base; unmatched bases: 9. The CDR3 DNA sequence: TGTGCCAGCAGCCCGGGACAGGGCTCTCCATCCTACAATGAGCAGTTCTTC. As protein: CASSPGQGSPSYNEQFF.

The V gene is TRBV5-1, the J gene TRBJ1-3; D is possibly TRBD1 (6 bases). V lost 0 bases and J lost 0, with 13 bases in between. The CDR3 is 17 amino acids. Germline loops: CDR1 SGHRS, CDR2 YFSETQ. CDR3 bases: TGCGCCAGCAGCTTGGTCGGACAGCCAAGCTCTGGAAACACCATATATTTT. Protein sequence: CASSLVGQPSSGNTIYF.

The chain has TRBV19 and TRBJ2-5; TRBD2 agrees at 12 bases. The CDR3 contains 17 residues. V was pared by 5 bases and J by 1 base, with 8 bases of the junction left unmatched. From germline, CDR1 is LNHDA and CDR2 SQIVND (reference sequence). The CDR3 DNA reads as TGTGCCAGTAGTGTTACTTCTAGCGGGGGGGCCCAAGAGACCCAGTACTTC. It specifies CASSVTSSGGAQETQYF.

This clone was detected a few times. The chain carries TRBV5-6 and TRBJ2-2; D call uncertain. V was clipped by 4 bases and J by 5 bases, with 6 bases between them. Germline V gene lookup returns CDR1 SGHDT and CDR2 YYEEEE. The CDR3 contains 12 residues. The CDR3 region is CASSRATGELFF. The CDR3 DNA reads TGTGCCAGCAGCCGCGCAACCGGGGAGCTGTTTTTT.

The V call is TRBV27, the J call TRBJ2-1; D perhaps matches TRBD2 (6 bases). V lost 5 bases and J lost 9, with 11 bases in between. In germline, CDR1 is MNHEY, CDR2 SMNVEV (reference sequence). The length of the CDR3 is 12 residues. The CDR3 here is CASSPLGGEQFF. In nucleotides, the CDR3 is TGTGCCAGCAGTCCCCTGGGAGGTGAGCAGTTCTTC.

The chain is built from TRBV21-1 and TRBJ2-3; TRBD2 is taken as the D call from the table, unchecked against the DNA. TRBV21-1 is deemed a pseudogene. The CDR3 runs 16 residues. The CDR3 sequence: CASSDSLAPTTDTQYF. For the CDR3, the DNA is TGTGCCAGCAGCGATTCACTAGCCCCAACCACAGATACGCAGTATTTT.

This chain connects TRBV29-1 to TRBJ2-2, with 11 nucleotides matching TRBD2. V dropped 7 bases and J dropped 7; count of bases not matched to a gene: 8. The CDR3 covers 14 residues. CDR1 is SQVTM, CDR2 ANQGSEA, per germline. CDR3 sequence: CSAPSTSGDGELFF. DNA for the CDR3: TGCAGCGCCCCATCGACTAGCGGGGACGGGGAGCTGTTTTTT.

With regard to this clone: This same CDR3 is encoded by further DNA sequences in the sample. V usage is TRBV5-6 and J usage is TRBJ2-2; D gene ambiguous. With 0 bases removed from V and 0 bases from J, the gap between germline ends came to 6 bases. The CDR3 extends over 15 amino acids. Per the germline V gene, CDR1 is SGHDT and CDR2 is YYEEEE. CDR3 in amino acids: CASSLGLANTGELFF. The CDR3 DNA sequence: TGTGCCAGCAGCTTGGGGCTCGCGAACACCGGGGAGCTGTTTTTT.

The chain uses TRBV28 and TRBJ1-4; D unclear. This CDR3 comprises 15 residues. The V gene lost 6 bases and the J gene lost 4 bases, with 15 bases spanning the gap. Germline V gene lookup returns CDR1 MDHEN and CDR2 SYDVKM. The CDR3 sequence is CASRWRRGNNEKLFF. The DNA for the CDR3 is TGTGCCAGCAGGTGGCGGAGAGGGAATAATGAAAAACTGTTTTTT.

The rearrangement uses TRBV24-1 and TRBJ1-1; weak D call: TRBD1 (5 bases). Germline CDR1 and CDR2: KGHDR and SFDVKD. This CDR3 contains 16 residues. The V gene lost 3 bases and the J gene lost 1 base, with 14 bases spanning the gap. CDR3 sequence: CATSDPPGGENTEAFF. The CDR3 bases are TGTGCCACCAGTGATCCACCCGGGGGGGAGAACACTGAAGCTTTCTTT.

The CDR3 nucleotides read TGTGCCAGCTCACCAGTCAGGGGCATTCGCACTGAAGCTTTCTTT. Its protein is CASSPVRGIRTEAFF. This chain joins TRBV18 and TRBJ1-1, with D possibly being TRBD1 (6 bases). CDR1 is KGHSH and CDR2 is LQKENI in the germline V gene. V was shortened by 2 bases and J by 4 bases, with 14 bases between the two germline ends. The CDR3 consists of 15 residues.

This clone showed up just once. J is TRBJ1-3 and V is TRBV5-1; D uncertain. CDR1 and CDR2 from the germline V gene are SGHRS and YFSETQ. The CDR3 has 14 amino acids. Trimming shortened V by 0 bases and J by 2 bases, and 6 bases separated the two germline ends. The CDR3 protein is CASSLDGAGNTIYF. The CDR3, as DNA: TGCGCCAGCAGCTTGGACGGGGCTGGAAACACCATATATTTT.

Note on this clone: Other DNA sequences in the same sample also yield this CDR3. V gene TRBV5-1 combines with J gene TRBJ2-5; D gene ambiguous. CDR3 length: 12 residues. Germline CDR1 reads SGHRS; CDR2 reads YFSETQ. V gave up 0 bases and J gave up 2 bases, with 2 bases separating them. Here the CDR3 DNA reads TGCGCCAGCAGCTTGGCTCAAGAGACCCAGTACTTC. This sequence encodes CASSLAQETQYF.

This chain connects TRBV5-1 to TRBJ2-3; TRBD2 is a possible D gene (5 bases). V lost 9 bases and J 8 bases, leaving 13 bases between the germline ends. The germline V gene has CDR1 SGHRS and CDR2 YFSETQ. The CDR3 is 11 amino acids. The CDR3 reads CAIDHRGTQYF. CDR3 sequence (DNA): TGCGCCATCGACCACCGGGGTACGCAGTATTTT.

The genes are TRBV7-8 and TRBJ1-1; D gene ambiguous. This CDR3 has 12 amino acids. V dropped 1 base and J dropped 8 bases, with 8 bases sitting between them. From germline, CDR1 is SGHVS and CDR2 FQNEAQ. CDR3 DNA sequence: TGTGCCAGCAGCTTAGGTACAGCCGAAGCTTTCTTT. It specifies CASSLGTAEAFF.

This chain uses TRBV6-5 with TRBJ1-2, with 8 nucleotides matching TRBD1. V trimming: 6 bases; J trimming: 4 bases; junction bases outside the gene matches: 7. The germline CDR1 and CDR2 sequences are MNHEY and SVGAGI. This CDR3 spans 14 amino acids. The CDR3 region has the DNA TGTGCCAGCAGATCAGGGGGCGGGAGCTATGGCTACACCTTC. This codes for CASRSGGGSYGYTF.

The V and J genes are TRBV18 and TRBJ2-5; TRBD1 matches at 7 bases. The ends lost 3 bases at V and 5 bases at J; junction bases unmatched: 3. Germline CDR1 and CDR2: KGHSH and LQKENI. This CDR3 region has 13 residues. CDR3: CASSPGQMETQYF. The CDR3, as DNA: TGTGCCAGCTCACCGGGACAGATGGAGACCCAGTACTTC.

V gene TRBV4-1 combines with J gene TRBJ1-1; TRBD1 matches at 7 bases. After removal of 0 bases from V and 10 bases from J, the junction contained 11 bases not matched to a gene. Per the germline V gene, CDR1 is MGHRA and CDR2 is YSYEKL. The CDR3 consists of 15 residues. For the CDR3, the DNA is TGCGCCAGCAGCCAAGAGGGCCGAGACAGGGATCGAGCTTTCTTT. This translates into CASSQEGRDRDRAFF.

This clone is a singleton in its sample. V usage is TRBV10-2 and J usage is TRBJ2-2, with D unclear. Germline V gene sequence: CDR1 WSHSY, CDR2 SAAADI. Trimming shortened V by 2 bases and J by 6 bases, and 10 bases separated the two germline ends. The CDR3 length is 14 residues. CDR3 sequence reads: CASSETRGAGELFF. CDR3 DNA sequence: TGCGCCAGCAGTGAGACGCGCGGAGCCGGGGAGCTGTTTTTT.

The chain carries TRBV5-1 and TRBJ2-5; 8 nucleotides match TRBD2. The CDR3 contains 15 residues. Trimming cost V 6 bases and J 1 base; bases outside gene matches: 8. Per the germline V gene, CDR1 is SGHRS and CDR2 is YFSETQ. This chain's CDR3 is CASTRAGGTQETQYF. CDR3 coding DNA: TGCGCCAGCACCCGGGCGGGGGGCACCCAAGAGACCCAGTACTTC.

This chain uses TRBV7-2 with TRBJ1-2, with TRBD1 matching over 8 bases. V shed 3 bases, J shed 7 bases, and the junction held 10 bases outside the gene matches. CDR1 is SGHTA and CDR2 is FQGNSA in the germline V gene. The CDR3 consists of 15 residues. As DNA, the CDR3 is TGTGCCAGCAGCTTCCGGCTGGACAGGGATCCTGGCTACACCTTC. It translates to CASSFRLDRDPGYTF.

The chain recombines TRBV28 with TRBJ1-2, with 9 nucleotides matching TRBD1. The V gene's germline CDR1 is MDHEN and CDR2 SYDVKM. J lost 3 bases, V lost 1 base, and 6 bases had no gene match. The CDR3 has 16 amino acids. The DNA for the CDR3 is TGTGCCAGCAGTTTATCTACAGGGGGCGAGGACTATGGCTACACCTTC. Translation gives CASSLSTGGEDYGYTF.

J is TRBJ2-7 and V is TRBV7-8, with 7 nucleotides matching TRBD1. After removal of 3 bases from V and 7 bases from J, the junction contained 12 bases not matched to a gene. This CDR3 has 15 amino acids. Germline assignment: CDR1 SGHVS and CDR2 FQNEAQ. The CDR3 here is CASSLMDRTLEEQYF. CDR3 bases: TGTGCCAGCAGCTTGATGGACAGGACACTCGAGGAGCAGTACTTC.

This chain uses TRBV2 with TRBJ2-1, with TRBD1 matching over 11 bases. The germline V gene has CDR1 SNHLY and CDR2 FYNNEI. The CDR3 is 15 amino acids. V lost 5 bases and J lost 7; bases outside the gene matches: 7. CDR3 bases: TGTGCCAGCAGTCTAGGGACAGGGGGGATTAATGAGCAGTTCTTC. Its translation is CASSLGTGGINEQFF.